What follows are 10 T cell receptor beta chains derived from one specimen sequenced in a study of patients and donors after allogeneic stem cell transplantation. TCRdb fed the RT-PCR reads into MiXCR, producing one record per CDR3 protein. Counted here are roughly 230,000 distinct CDR3 sequences, 13% to 15% occurring once; the ten biggest clones make up around a tenth. Source material: blood, either unsorted or a sorted T cell fraction (not recorded which). Receptor source: a human donor who was either an allogeneic HSCT recipient or a stem cell or donor lymphocyte infusion donor (not recorded which). It is not recorded whose cells these are; they may come from a transplant donor.

V usage is TRBV29-1 and J usage is TRBJ1-3; perhaps TRBD1 as D (5 bases). Germline V CDR1 and CDR2: SQVTM, ANQGSEA. With 3 bases removed from V and 6 bases from J, the gap between germline ends came to 6 bases. The CDR3 is made up of 11 amino acids. The CDR3 region has the DNA TGCAGCGTTGACAGGGCAAACACCATATATTTT. Its translation: CSVDRANTIYF.

The chain links TRBV6-4 to TRBJ1-5, with a possible D match to TRBD1 (5 bases). Trimming pared 5 bases from V and 5 bases from J, leaving 10 bases between. The CDR3 totals 13 residues. Germline V CDR1 and CDR2: MRHNA, SNTAGT. CDR3 amino acids: CASSPGLYQPQHF. The CDR3, as DNA: TGTGCCAGCAGTCCGGGACTTTATCAGCCCCAGCATTTT.

This clonotype came up a few times. The V call is TRBV12-3 or TRBV12-4, the J call TRBJ1-5, with D unresolved. The germline V and J ends were trimmed by 6 bases and 5 bases, with 8 bases remaining between them. This CDR3 is 12 amino acids long. CDR3 loop: CASSLNDQPQHF. Written as DNA, the CDR3 is TGTGCCAGCAGCTTAAACGATCAGCCCCAGCATTTT.

The chain recombines TRBV3-1 with TRBJ1-5; D might be TRBD1 (5 bases). The CDR3 has 16 amino acids. Germline assignment: CDR1 LGHDT and CDR2 YNNKEL (reference sequence). Trimming cost V 4 bases and J 3 bases, with 16 bases left between them. The CDR3 loop is CASSPSQPGLNQPQHF. DNA of the CDR3: TGTGCCAGCAGCCCGAGCCAGCCAGGGCTCAATCAGCCCCAGCATTTT.

The sample holds one count of this clonotype. The V call is TRBV9, the J call TRBJ1-2; D gene ambiguous. V lost 0 bases, J lost 0 bases, and 6 bases lay in between. The CDR3 loop spans 14 amino acids. The germline CDR1 and CDR2 sequences are SGDLS and YYNGEE. As DNA, the CDR3 is TGTGCCAGCAGCGTAGATACAGCTAACTATGGCTACACCTTC. This gives the protein CASSVDTANYGYTF.

This clonotype occurred a few times. The chain combines TRBV12-3 or TRBV12-4 with TRBJ1-2, with TRBD1 matching 10 bases. Trimming cost V 5 bases and J 7 bases; bases outside gene matches: 13. The CDR3 spans 16 residues. The CDR3: CASSRTGQGSLGGYTF. The DNA of the CDR3 is TGTGCCAGCAGTCGTACGGGACAGGGGAGCTTGGGTGGCTACACCTTC.

The chain has TRBV20-1 and TRBJ2-1, with unresolved D. V dropped 5 bases and J dropped 6 bases, with 14 bases sitting between them. Looked up from germline, CDR1 is DFQATT and CDR2 is SNEGSKA (reference sequence). The CDR3 has 13 residues. The CDR3 loop is CSAPVLEFNEQFF. For the CDR3, the DNA is TGCAGTGCTCCTGTGCTAGAGTTCAATGAGCAGTTCTTC.

The chain recombines TRBV2 with TRBJ2-3; 12 bases fit TRBD2. Germline V gives CDR1 SNHLY, CDR2 FYNNEI. Trimming cost V 2 bases and J 13 bases; bases outside gene matches: 10. This CDR3 is built from 15 residues. CDR3 bases: TGTGCCAGCAGTGAAAGTAGGACTAGCGGGGTTAAAAAGTATTTT. It is translated as CASSESRTSGVKKYF.

This clonotype has just a few counts. The chain is built from TRBV29-1 and TRBJ2-3; 11 bases line up with TRBD1. The V gene end was trimmed by 4 bases and the J gene end by 4 bases; junction bases not matched to a gene: 7. CDR3 size: 15 residues. Germline loops: CDR1 SQVTM, CDR2 ANQGSEA. This CDR3 is CSVAQGQGASDTQYF. CDR3 bases: TGCAGCGTTGCGCAAGGACAGGGGGCCTCAGATACGCAGTATTTT.

The V and J genes are TRBV25-1 and TRBJ2-1; D might be TRBD1 (6 bases). This CDR3 is built from 15 residues. Germline V gene sequence: CDR1 MGHDK, CDR2 SYGVNS. V was pared by 1 base and J by 3 bases, with 10 bases between. CDR3: CASSEFRGDYNEQFF. For the CDR3, the DNA is TGTGCCAGCAGTGAATTCAGGGGAGACTACAATGAGCAGTTCTTC.